These T cell receptor beta chains were read from a single sample in a study of T cell repertoires in cytomegalovirus infection. TCRdb called the reads again in MiXCR, with one record for every CDR3 protein. The sample includes tens of thousands of distinct CDR3 sequences, 20% seen only once; the top ten take around 70%. Their recognized antigens are unknown. The source material was CD8+ T cells from cultured PBMCs, sampled from culture after CMV antigen stimulation. The receptors stem from a human donor in good health (CMV status not recorded). Some clones in this sample may be carry-over from other donors' samples. Each CDR3 is given with its conserved first and last residue. D genes are given only for firm matches. A clone size is listed for some rows: how often the clone was seen (once, few, many), or a class if it is expanded.

clone size,V gene,D gene,J gene,CDR3 DNA,CDR3 protein
few,TRBV6-2/TRBV6-3,-,TRBJ1-1,TGTGCCAGCATGCAGGGGAACACTGAAGCTTTCTTT,CASMQGNTEAFF
-,TRBV12-3/TRBV12-4,TRBD1,TRBJ2-7,TGTGCCAGCAGCCCCGGGACAGGGGTCTTCTACGAGCAGTACTTC,CASSPGTGVFYEQYF
-,TRBV5-3,-,TRBJ1-6,TGTGCCAGCAGCCCAGGCCTCGGTGGGTCACCCCTCCACTTT,CASSPGLGGSPLHF
-,TRBV6-5,TRBD1,TRBJ2-7,TGTGCCAGCAGTTACAGTCGGGACAGGGGATCGGTGAAATACGAGCAGTACTTC,CASSYSRDRGSVKYEQYF
few,TRBV19,-,TRBJ1-1,TGTGCCAGTAGTCTCTACATGAACACTGAAGCTTTCTTT,CASSLYMNTEAFF
many,TRBV6-1,TRBD1,TRBJ1-6,TGTGCCAGCAGTGAACTTGAGGGGGCCTCCTATAATTCACCCCTCCACTTT,CASSELEGASYNSPLHF
-,TRBV7-9,TRBD2,TRBJ2-1,TGTGCCAGCAGCGTAGGGGAAGGGCTAGCGGGGGACGATGAGCAGTTCTTC,CASSVGEGLAGDDEQFF
-,TRBV7-6,-,TRBJ2-1,TGTGCCAGCAGCTTAGACGGGTCCAATGAGCAGTTCTTC,CASSLDGSNEQFF
once,TRBV7-8,-,TRBJ2-4,TGTGCTAGCAGCCAGACCCCGACAGTGTTCGTCAAAAACATTCAGTACTTC,CASSQTPTVFVKNIQYF
-,TRBV7-2,TRBD1,TRBJ1-4,TGTGCCAGCAGCTTAAACCTGGACAGGCCTCTTATTAATGAAAAACTGTTTTTT,CASSLNLDRPLINEKLFF
few,TRBV9,TRBD1,TRBJ2-2,TGTGCCAGCAGCAGAGGGACAGCGAACACCGGGGAGCTGTTTTTT,CASSRGTANTGELFF
few,TRBV7-9,-,TRBJ2-7,TGTGCCAGCAGCCCACCTGGGGGCAGGGGGTACTTC,CASSPPGGRGYF
once,TRBV6-1,TRBD2,TRBJ2-1,TGTGCCAGCAGGCCCCCTCGGACTAGCGGGGGGGCCTACAATGAGCAGTTCTTC,CASRPPRTSGGAYNEQFF
few,TRBV6-5,-,TRBJ1-2,TGTGCCAGCAGTTACTCTGGCACTTCGGGCTATGGCTACACCTTC,CASSYSGTSGYGYTF
few,TRBV7-9,-,TRBJ1-1,TGTGCCAGCAGCTTACAGGGGTATGGGGGGAAGGACACTGAAGCTTTCTTT,CASSLQGYGGKDTEAFF
few,TRBV11-2,-,TRBJ2-3,TGTGCCACCGGGGGACTCCGCACAGATACGCAGTATTTT,CATGGLRTDTQYF
few,TRBV7-2,TRBD1,TRBJ1-2,TGTGCCAGCAGCTTGGGGACAGGGGTCGTCTATGGCTACACCTTC,CASSLGTGVVYGYTF
-,TRBV4-3,TRBD1,TRBJ2-2,TGCGCCAGCAGCCTCGGGACAGGGAAAGGGGAGCTGTTTTTT,CASSLGTGKGELFF
few,TRBV12-3/TRBV12-4,TRBD1,TRBJ2-3,TGTGCCAGCAGTTTGTGGACAGGGACAGATACGCAGTATTTT,CASSLWTGTDTQYF
-,TRBV6-2/TRBV6-3,-,TRBJ2-2,TGTGCCAGCAGCCGGGATGATTTCGGGGAGCTGTTTTTT,CASSRDDFGELFF
-,TRBV7-6,TRBD1,TRBJ1-1,TGTGCCAGCAGCTTAGCCCGTGGTGGGGGGTACGGGACAGGGGGCGTTACTGAAGCTTTCTTT,CASSLARGGGYGTGGVTEAFF
-,TRBV12-3/TRBV12-4,-,TRBJ2-5,TGTGCCAGCAGTTCGAGACAAGTCCAAGAGACCCAGTACTTC,CASSSRQVQETQYF
-,TRBV4-1,-,TRBJ1-1,TGCGCCAGCAGCCTGAATATCGGGGTTAACACTGAAGCTTTCTTT,CASSLNIGVNTEAFF
-,TRBV2,TRBD1,TRBJ1-2,TGTGCCAGCAGTGAATCGGGACAGGGGGCACCCCCTAACTATGGCTACACCTTC,CASSESGQGAPPNYGYTF
few,TRBV20-1,TRBD2,TRBJ2-5,TGCAGTGCTAGTGCGGGGGTTGGTGGGGAGACCCAGTACTTC,CSASAGVGGETQYF
few,TRBV12-3/TRBV12-4,-,TRBJ2-7,TGTGCCAGCAGTGGACAGGGAGGGTACGAGCAGTACTTC,CASSGQGGYEQYF
few,TRBV7-9,TRBD1,TRBJ2-1,TGTGCCAGCAGGCAACAGGGGTGGTCAGGGAATGAGCAGTTCTTC,CASRQQGWSGNEQFF
-,TRBV6-2/TRBV6-3,TRBD1,TRBJ2-3,TGTGCCAGCAGTTACGGGACAGGGCCGTATTTT,CASSYGTGPYF
few,TRBV9,TRBD1,TRBJ2-7,TGTGCCAGCAGCCTCTGGGACAGGGGAGACGAGCAGTACTTC,CASSLWDRGDEQYF
-,TRBV7-8,-,TRBJ2-2,TGTGCCAGCAGCTTGGACCCTAAGAACACCGGGGAGCTGTTTTTT,CASSLDPKNTGELFF
many,TRBV11-2,-,TRBJ2-1,TGTGCCAGCAGCTTGAGAGGGGATGAGCAGTTCTTC,CASSLRGDEQFF
-,TRBV7-2,-,TRBJ2-4,TGTGCCAGCAGCTTAGGGGGTTTAGCCAAAAACATTCAGTACTTC,CASSLGGLAKNIQYF
few,TRBV7-9,-,TRBJ2-4,TGTGCCAGCAGCTCCCCGAGAGTGGGGGGCAAACTAGCCAAAAACATTCAGTACTTC,CASSSPRVGGKLAKNIQYF
few,TRBV12-3/TRBV12-4,-,TRBJ1-1,TGTGCCAGCAGTCGTGAGGTCACTGAAGCTTTCTTT,CASSREVTEAFF
once,TRBV6-5,-,TRBJ1-3,TGTGCCAGCACCAACAAGGAGGCTGGAAACACCATATATTTT,CASTNKEAGNTIYF
few,TRBV5-5,-,TRBJ2-2,TGTGCCAGCAGCTTGTGGCGCAGCAACGGGGAGCTGTTTTTT,CASSLWRSNGELFF
-,TRBV27,-,TRBJ2-1,TGTGCCAGCAGTCCCCCCTCGGGATTGAGCTCCTACAATGAGCAGTTCTTC,CASSPPSGLSSYNEQFF
-,TRBV11-3,-,TRBJ2-3,TGTGCCAGCAGCCTGAAATCAAAGGGGGGGCTCGATACGCAGTATTTT,CASSLKSKGGLDTQYF
few,TRBV6-5,TRBD2,TRBJ2-1,TGTGCCAGCAGTTATACCTCGTCCGGGGGGAATGAGCAGTTCTTC,CASSYTSSGGNEQFF
-,TRBV27,-,TRBJ1-1,TGTGCCAGCATCGGGGGTCGCACTGAAGCTTTCTTT,CASIGGRTEAFF
-,TRBV28,-,TRBJ1-1,TGTGCCAGCAGTTCCCCAGGGGCAGGGGAAGCTTTCTTT,CASSSPGAGEAFF